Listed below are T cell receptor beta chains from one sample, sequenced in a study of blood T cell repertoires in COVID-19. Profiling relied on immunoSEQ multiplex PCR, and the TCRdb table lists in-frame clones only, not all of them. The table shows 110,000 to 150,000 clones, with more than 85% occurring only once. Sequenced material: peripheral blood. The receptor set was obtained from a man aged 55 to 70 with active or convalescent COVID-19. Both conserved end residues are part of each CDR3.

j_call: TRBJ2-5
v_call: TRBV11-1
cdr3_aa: CASSYVTGGAETQYF

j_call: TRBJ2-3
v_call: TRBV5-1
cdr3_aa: CASSSPGQGLTDTQYF

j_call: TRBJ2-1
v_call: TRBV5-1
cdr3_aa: CASSLETGDYNEQFF

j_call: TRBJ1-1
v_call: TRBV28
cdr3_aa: CASSLERRTAPNIAAFF

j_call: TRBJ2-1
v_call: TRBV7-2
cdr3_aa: CASSFSGGAWDEQFF

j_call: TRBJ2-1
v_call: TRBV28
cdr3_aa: CASSSPPAAGGGNEQFF

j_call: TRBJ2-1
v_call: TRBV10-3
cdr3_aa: CAIRGLADNEQFF

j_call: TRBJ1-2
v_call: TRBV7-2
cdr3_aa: CASSLMGRPYGYTF

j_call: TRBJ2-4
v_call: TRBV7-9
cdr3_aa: CASSLWDTRTKNIQYF

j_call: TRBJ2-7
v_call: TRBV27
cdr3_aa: CASGYRDRALLEQYF

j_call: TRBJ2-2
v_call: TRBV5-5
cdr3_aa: CASSVRVWKNTGELFF

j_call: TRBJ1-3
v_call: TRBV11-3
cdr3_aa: CASSLVGTPGNTIYF

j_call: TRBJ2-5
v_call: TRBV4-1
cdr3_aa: CASSPGMAGGYQETQYF

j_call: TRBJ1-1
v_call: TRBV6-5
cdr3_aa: CASISVVTEAFF

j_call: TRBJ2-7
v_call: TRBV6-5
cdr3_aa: CAIIDAGVRYEQYF

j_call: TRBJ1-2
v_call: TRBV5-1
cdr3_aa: CASSSGDRDDGYTF

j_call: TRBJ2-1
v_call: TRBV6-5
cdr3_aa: CASRGGRGHEQFF

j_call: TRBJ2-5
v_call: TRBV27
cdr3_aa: CASSPLSVETQYF

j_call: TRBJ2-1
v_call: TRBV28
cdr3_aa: CASSSGQGLGAEQFF

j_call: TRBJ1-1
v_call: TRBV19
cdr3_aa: CASSISLAGRVGEAFF

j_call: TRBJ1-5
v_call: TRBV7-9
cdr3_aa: CASSLSLDQPQHF

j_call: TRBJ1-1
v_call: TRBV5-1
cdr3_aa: CASSTSAATEAFF

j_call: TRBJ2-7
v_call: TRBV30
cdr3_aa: CAWSGQGAYEQYF

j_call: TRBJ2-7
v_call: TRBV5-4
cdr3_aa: CASSPAGGASYEQYF

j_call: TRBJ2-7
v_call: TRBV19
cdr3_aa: CASSIRLAGVREQYF

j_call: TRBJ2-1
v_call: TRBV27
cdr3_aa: CASSRDRGRNEQFF

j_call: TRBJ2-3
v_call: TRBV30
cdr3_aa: CAWRPSGVTDTQYF

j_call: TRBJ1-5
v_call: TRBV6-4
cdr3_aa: CASSDLASAGPQHF

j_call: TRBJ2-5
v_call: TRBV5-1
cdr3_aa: CASSPGTSGETQYF

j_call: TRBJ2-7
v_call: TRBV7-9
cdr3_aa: CASSPSSPIRGITYEQYF

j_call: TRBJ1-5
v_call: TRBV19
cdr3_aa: CASSLTTGKINQPQHF

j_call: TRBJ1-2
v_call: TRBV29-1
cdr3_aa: CSVGESGGGYGYTF

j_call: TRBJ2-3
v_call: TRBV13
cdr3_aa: CASSWPTSGKDDSGDTQYF

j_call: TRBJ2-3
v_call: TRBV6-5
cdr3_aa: CASSPSFQSTDTQYF

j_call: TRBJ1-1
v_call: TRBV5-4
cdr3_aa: CASSFEEGTEAFF

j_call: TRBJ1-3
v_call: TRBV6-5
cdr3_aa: CASSRGTGLGNTIYF

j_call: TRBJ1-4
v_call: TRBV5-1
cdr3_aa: CASSFGLQETNEKLFF

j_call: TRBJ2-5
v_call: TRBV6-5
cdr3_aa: CANHFSGGSQETQYF

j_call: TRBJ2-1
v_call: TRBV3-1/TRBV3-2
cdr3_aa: CASSPTSEDRRNEQFF

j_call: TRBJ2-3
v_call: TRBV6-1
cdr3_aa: CASSEPPGGGTDTQYF

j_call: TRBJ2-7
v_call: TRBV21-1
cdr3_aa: CASSKVPCGNSYEQYF

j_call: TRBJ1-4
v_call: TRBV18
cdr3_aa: CASSSDRDEKLFF

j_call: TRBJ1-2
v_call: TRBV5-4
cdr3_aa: CASSRPRPGGANYGYTF

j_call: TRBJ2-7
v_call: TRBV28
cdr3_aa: CASSLGRPESEQYF

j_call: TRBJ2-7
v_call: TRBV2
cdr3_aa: CASNPGERVYEQYF

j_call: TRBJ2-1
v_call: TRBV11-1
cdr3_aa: CASSSGTSTYNEQFF

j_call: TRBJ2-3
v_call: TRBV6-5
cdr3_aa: CASSLSEPTDTQYF

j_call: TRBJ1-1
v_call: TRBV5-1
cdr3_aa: CASSIRTDEAFF

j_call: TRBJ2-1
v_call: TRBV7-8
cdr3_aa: CASSLQGPEQFF

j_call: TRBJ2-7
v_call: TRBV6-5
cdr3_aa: CASSDQQGTEQYF